The 22 T cell receptor beta chains given below trace back to one sample, sequenced in a study of post-analysis software for immune sequencing data. The study, taken as a whole, reports: Controls showed lower frequencies than patients for roughly five TRBV segments, and TRBV5-6, TRBV5-1 and TRBV20-1 were among these.

Unique molecular identifiers were built into the TCR beta cDNA libraries. TCRdb passed the PCR reads through MiXCR, listing each CDR3 protein once. The repertoire holds about 430,000 distinct CDR3 sequences, approximately 38% seen once, with approximately 7.6% in the top ten. No antigen is known for these receptors. Sequences were obtained from blood. Receptor source: a girl aged 2 to 10 with multiple sclerosis.

This clonotype showed up just a few times. V is TRBV6-5 and J is TRBJ2-1, with 13 bases lining up with TRBD2. This CDR3 region has 15 residues. The ends lost 6 bases at V and 5 bases at J; junction bases unmatched: 4. Germline loops: CDR1 MNHEY, CDR2 SVGAGI. The CDR3 sequence: CASRTGTSGNNEQFF. CDR3 nucleotide sequence: TGTGCCAGCAGAACCGGGACTAGCGGGAACAATGAGCAGTTCTTC.

This clonotype showed up many times. The chain links TRBV29-1 to TRBJ2-1; D call uncertain. Germline V gives CDR1 SQVTM, CDR2 ANQGSEA. V was clipped by 8 bases and J by 5 bases, with 19 bases between them. There are 14 residues in the CDR3. The CDR3 sequence is CSHTTGRSNNEQFF. CDR3 DNA sequence: TGCAGCCACACAACCGGGCGGTCCAACAATGAGCAGTTCTTC.

The chain combines TRBV28 with TRBJ2-3, with D perhaps matching TRBD1 (6 bases). This CDR3 comprises 12 residues. The germline CDR1 and CDR2 sequences are MDHEN and SYDVKM. V lost 6 bases, J lost 11 bases, and 15 bases lay in between. The CDR3, as DNA: TGTGCCAGCAGCCAGATACCGGGACAGCAGTATTTT. It encodes CASSQIPGQQYF.

This chain uses TRBV15 with TRBJ1-2; 9 bases map to TRBD1. The germline V gene encodes CDR1 LNHNV and CDR2 YYDKDF (reference sequence). With V trimmed by 4 bases and J by 4 bases, 10 bases remained unmatched. The CDR3 spans 16 residues. This chain's CDR3 is CATSILNRGRAYGYTF. In nucleotides, the CDR3 is TGTGCCACCAGCATCCTGAACAGGGGGCGCGCCTATGGCTACACCTTC.

This clonotype showed up just once. The rearrangement links TRBV12-3 or TRBV12-4 to TRBJ2-3; maybe TRBD1 (6 bases). Trimming stripped 5 bases from V and 5 bases from J, with 17 bases between. The CDR3 has 15 residues. The CDR3 spells CASSRYGTGKDTQYF. The CDR3 DNA reads TGTGCCAGCAGTAGGTACGGCACAGGGAAAGATACGCAGTATTTT.

V usage is TRBV4-2 and J usage is TRBJ1-2; unclear D gene. V gave up 4 bases and J gave up 5 bases, with 8 bases separating them. Germline V gene sequence: CDR1 LGHNA, CDR2 YNFKEQ. The CDR3 has 12 amino acids. Here the CDR3 DNA reads TGTGCCAGCAGCCCCCTGGGTTATGGCTACACCTTC. Protein sequence: CASSPLGYGYTF.

The genes are TRBV5-1 and TRBJ2-1, with D tentatively TRBD2 (6 bases). This CDR3 contains 14 residues. V was cut by 2 bases and J by 8 bases, with 14 bases left in between. CDR1 and CDR2 from the germline V gene are SGHRS and YFSETQ. The DNA of the CDR3 is TGCGCCAGCAGCTTTACTAGCAGGTACGATGAGCAGTTCTTC. This translates into CASSFTSRYDEQFF.

This chain joins TRBV20-1 and TRBJ2-1; the D is unclear. The germline V gene has CDR1 DFQATT and CDR2 SNEGSKA (reference sequence). This CDR3 spans 13 amino acids. Trimming stripped 3 bases from V and 3 bases from J, with 9 bases between. The CDR3 nucleotides are TGCAGTGCTAGTCCAGGCGTCTACAATGAGCAGTTCTTC. As protein: CSASPGVYNEQFF.

Many counts were recorded for this clonotype. The rearrangement joins TRBV15 to TRBJ2-7, with a weak D call TRBD1 (6 bases). Germline values: CDR1 LNHNV, CDR2 YYDKDF (reference sequence). Trimming removed 0 bases at V and 4 bases at J, with 10 bases between. This CDR3 contains 14 residues. As DNA, the CDR3 is TGTGCCACCAGCAGAGACAAGACAGGTTACGAGCAGTACTTC. It yields the protein CATSRDKTGYEQYF.

This clonotype was counted between two and nine times. The chain combines TRBV27 with TRBJ1-1; D is unresolved. Germline CDR1 is MNHEY and CDR2 is SMNVEV (reference sequence). V lost 2 bases and J lost 0, with 7 bases in between. This CDR3 has 14 residues. For the CDR3, the DNA is TGTGCCAGCAGTTTAACTCAAATGAACACTGAAGCTTTCTTT. Protein product: CASSLTQMNTEAFF.

The J gene is TRBJ1-4, the V gene TRBV7-8, with D possibly TRBD1 on 5 matching bases. Trimming took 5 bases from V and 4 from J, leaving 11 bases between them. CDR3 length: 14 residues. CDR1 and CDR2 from the germline V gene are SGHVS and FQNEAQ. The CDR3 DNA reads as TGTGCCAGCAGCGCTGTGGGGGTTAATGAAAAACTGTTTTTT. Translating it yields CASSAVGVNEKLFF.

The rearrangement links TRBV29-1 to TRBJ2-5, with no clear D. Germline values: CDR1 SQVTM, CDR2 ANQGSEA. The CDR3 length is 14 residues. Trimming removed 8 bases from V and 5 bases from J, with 21 bases in between. The CDR3 DNA follows: TGCAGCCGAAAAGCTTGCGGAGAACCCGAGACCCAGTACTTC. It encodes CSRKACGEPETQYF. Complete variable domain (other parts from reference TRBV29-1 and TRBJ2-5): SAVISQKPSRDICQRGTSLTIQCQVDSQVTMMFWYRQQPGQSLTLIATANQGSEATYESGFVIDKFPISRPNLTFSTLTVSNMSPEDSSIYLCSRKACGEPETQYFGPGTRLLVL.

CDR3 in DNA: TGCGCCAGCCGCCCTTGGGCTGGGGCCAACGTCCTGACTTTC. It codes for CASRPWAGANVLTF. The chain recombines TRBV5-1 with TRBJ2-6; no clear D gene. The CDR3 consists of 14 residues. Deletions cut 7 bases from V and 2 bases from J, with 10 bases between. CDR1 is SGHRS and CDR2 is YFSETQ in the germline V gene.

This clonotype turned up a few times. The V gene is TRBV9, the J gene TRBJ2-7, with TRBD2 matching over 10 bases. The junction had 6 bases not matched to a gene; V was cut back by 3 bases and J by 3 bases. Germline CDR1 SGDLS, CDR2 YYNGEE. The CDR3 totals 15 residues. CDR3 region: CASSAVSGRNYEQYF. CDR3 DNA sequence: TGTGCCAGCAGCGCAGTTAGCGGGAGGAACTACGAGCAGTACTTC.

This sequence joins TRBV20-1 and TRBJ2-1, with unresolved D. Germline V gene sequence: CDR1 DFQATT, CDR2 SNEGSKA (reference sequence). The ends were cut back, 6 bases at V and 10 bases at J, with 13 bases in the middle. CDR3 length: 11 amino acids. Here the CDR3 DNA reads TGCAGTGCAAGCCGGATAAGCGAGCAGTTCTTC. Amino acid sequence: CSASRISEQFF.

This sequence joins TRBV5-1 and TRBJ1-4, with 9 bases that match TRBD1. Germline-derived CDR1 and CDR2 are SGHRS and YFSETQ. The length of the CDR3 is 14 residues. V lost 4 bases to trimming and J lost 5 bases; unmatched junction nucleotides: 3. The CDR3 DNA follows: TGCGCCAGCAGCCTTGACAGGGGGAATGAAAAACTGTTTTTT. It is translated as CASSLDRGNEKLFF.

The chain has TRBV6-1 and TRBJ2-5; 8 bases agree with TRBD1. The J call may be mistaken, given a closer DNA end match to TRBJ2-7. The CDR3 consists of 13 residues. Germline assignment: CDR1 MNHNS and CDR2 SASEGT. CDR3 loop: CASSWTGHYEQYF. CDR3 nucleotide sequence: TGTGCCAGCAGTTGGACAGGGCACTACGAGCAGTACTTC.

The V and J genes are TRBV4-3 and TRBJ1-1, with D maybe TRBD1 (6 bases). This CDR3 spans 15 amino acids. The V gene's germline CDR1 is LGHNA and CDR2 YSLEER. Trimming left V 0 bases short and J 3 bases short, with 11 bases between. The DNA for the CDR3 is TGCGCCAGCAGCCAAGATAGCCCAGGGGACACTGAAGCTTTCTTT. This translates into CASSQDSPGDTEAFF.

This clonotype was recorded a few times. The rearrangement links TRBV28 to TRBJ2-1; TRBD1 matches at 8 bases. Trimming took 5 bases from V and 11 from J; bases not matched to a gene: 5. This CDR3 contains 12 residues. Germline CDR1 and CDR2: MDHEN and SYDVKM. CDR3 bases: TGTGCCAGCAGTCTGGACAGGGCCAAGCAGTTCTTC. Protein product: CASSLDRAKQFF.

V is TRBV7-9 and J is TRBJ2-5, with 7 bases that match TRBD1. With 6 bases clipped from V and 2 bases from J, the junction kept 18 bases outside the gene matches. The CDR3 runs to 18 residues. CDR1 SEHNR and CDR2 FQNEAQ come from the germline V gene (reference sequence). In DNA form, the CDR3 reads TGTGCCAGCAGTAATCGTTTTGAACAGGGGCGGACGCAAGAGACCCAGTACTTC. As protein: CASSNRFEQGRTQETQYF.

This clonotype was counted a few times. The J gene is TRBJ1-5, the V gene TRBV27; D remains ambiguous. V was cut by 6 bases and J by 0 bases, with 6 bases left in between. This CDR3 spans 13 amino acids. The germline CDR1 and CDR2 sequences are MNHEY and SMNVEV (reference sequence). DNA of the CDR3: TGTGCCAGCAGGCCTATTAGCAATCAGCCCCAGCATTTT. Protein product: CASRPISNQPQHF.

The chain employs TRBV10-3 and TRBJ2-5, with TRBD2 matching over 7 bases. The V gene end was trimmed by 6 bases and the J gene end by 2 bases; junction bases not matched to a gene: 6. Germline values: CDR1 ENHRY, CDR2 SYGVKD. The CDR3 spans 14 residues. The CDR3: CAISPGTTQETQYF. The CDR3 DNA is TGTGCCATCAGCCCCGGGACTACGCAAGAGACCCAGTACTTC.